These 7 T cell receptor beta chains originate from one sample sequenced in a study of early T cells in non-severe SARS-CoV-2 infection. TCRdb fed the 5' RACE reads into MiXCR, producing one record per CDR3 protein. The sample lists about 52,000 distinct CDR3 sequences; 8.2% were seen once. The sample was whole blood. The receptors originated from an adult who was a healthcare worker with PCR-confirmed SARS-CoV-2 infection or an uninfected control (not recorded which).

This chain connects TRBV28 to TRBJ2-2, with D hard to call. The CDR3 has 12 residues. With 8 bases removed from V and 1 base from J, the gap between germline ends came to 5 bases. Looked up from germline, CDR1 is MDHEN and CDR2 is SYDVKM. The CDR3, as DNA: TGTGCCAGCCACAGGAACACCGGGGAGCTGTTTTTT. Translation gives CASHRNTGELFF.

The V and J genes are TRBV2 and TRBJ2-1; 8 bases agree with TRBD2. The junction had 4 bases not matched to a gene; V was cut back by 5 bases and J by 1 base. CDR3 length: 15 amino acids. Germline V CDR1 and CDR2: SNHLY, FYNNEI. The CDR3 is CASSPTSGSYNEQFF. CDR3 nucleotide sequence: TGTGCCAGCAGTCCCACTAGCGGTTCCTACAATGAGCAGTTCTTC.

The J gene is TRBJ2-1, the V gene TRBV5-1; D unresolved. The CDR3 runs 11 residues. The ends were cut back, 6 bases at V and 9 bases at J, with 10 bases in the middle. Germline CDR1 is SGHRS and CDR2 is YFSETQ. The CDR3 protein is CASTQDGEQFF. In DNA, the CDR3 is TGCGCCAGCACCCAAGACGGTGAGCAGTTCTTC.

This clonotype turned up a few times. The rearrangement uses TRBV11-3 and TRBJ2-1; possibly TRBD2 for D (6 bases). Germline values: CDR1 SGHNT, CDR2 YENEEA. CDR3 length equals 14 residues. V shed 3 bases and J shed 5 bases, with 11 bases lying between them. Here the CDR3 DNA reads TGTGCCAGCAGCTTTTCGGGGGTCCACAATGAGCAGTTCTTC. Encoded protein: CASSFSGVHNEQFF.

This clonotype was counted only a few times. The genes are TRBV19 and TRBJ2-5; D unclear. There are 13 residues in the CDR3. The germline V and J ends were trimmed by 7 bases and 7 bases, with 16 bases remaining between them. The germline V gene encodes CDR1 LNHDA and CDR2 SQIVND (reference sequence). The CDR3 DNA reads as TGTGCCAGTACCCAGGAACTATTTGGGACCCAGTACTTC. Its translation: CASTQELFGTQYF.

In its sample, this clonotype was seen many times. The CDR3 loop reads CASRGGAPWGANVLTF. In DNA form, the CDR3 reads TGTGCCAGCAGGGGGGGCGCCCCGTGGGGGGCCAACGTCCTGACTTTC. The chain combines TRBV7-6 with TRBJ2-6; D tentatively fits TRBD1 or TRBD2 (6 bases each). V lost 6 bases, J lost 4 bases, and 16 bases lay in between. In germline, CDR1 is SGHVS, CDR2 FNYEAQ. The CDR3 contains 16 residues.

This clonotype was detected only a few times. The V gene is TRBV3-1, the J gene TRBJ1-3; weak D call: TRBD1 (6 bases). The CDR3 spans 15 residues. V gave up 1 base and J gave up 4 bases, with 11 bases separating them. Germline-derived CDR1 and CDR2 are LGHDT and YNNKEL (reference sequence). DNA for the CDR3: TGTGCCAGCAGCCAAGGGGGACATTCCGGAAACACCATATATTTT. This codes for CASSQGGHSGNTIYF.